The rows below give T cell receptor beta chains drawn from one sample of a study of blood T cell repertoires in COVID-19. Measured with immunoSEQ multiplex PCR; TCRdb has only the in-frame clones, and not every one. The data hold 130,000 or so clones, with 80% to 90% observed a single time. Sequencing was done on a sample of peripheral blood. Source of these receptors: a man aged 45 to 65 with active or convalescent COVID-19. CDR3s include the opening cysteine and the closing phenylalanine or tryptophan. Fields, in order: V gene, clone size, D gene, J gene, CDR3 protein, CDR3 DNA. A D gene is named only where the DNA matches it firmly. Clone sizes are given selectively: once, few, many, or a class where the clone is expanded.

V: TRBV24-1
size: NA
D: TRBD1
J: TRBJ2-3
CDR3: CATSEIRGRDTDTQYF
DNA: TGTGCCACCAGTGAAATCAGGGGGCGAGACACAGATACGCAGTATTTT

V: TRBV15
size: NA
D: NA
J: TRBJ2-2
CDR3: CATSRDLLSSGDTGELFF
DNA: TGTGCCACCAGCAGAGATCTCTTGTCCTCGGGGGACACCGGGGAGCTGTTTTTT

V: TRBV11-3
size: NA
D: TRBD1
J: TRBJ2-7
CDR3: CASSLSFGRGNEQYF
DNA: TGTGCCAGCAGCTTAAGTTTTGGCAGGGGGAACGAGCAGTACTTC

V: TRBV10-3
size: NA
D: TRBD2
J: TRBJ2-3
CDR3: CATGPAGDTDTQYF
DNA: TGTGCCACCGGTCCAGCGGGGGACACAGATACGCAGTATTTT

V: TRBV3-1/TRBV3-2
size: NA
D: TRBD2
J: TRBJ2-5
CDR3: CASSWTSIGETQYF
DNA: TGTGCCAGCAGCTGGACTAGTATTGGAGAGACCCAGTACTTC

V: TRBV30
size: NA
D: TRBD1
J: TRBJ1-2
CDR3: CAWSPPGQGAGGYTF
DNA: TGTGCCTGGAGTCCCCCGGGACAGGGGGCTGGTGGCTACACCTTC

V: TRBV2
size: few
D: NA
J: TRBJ1-6
CDR3: CASKVREDNSPLHF
DNA: TGTGCCAGCAAAGTCAGGGAGGATAATTCACCCCTCCACTTT

V: TRBV24-1
size: NA
D: TRBD2
J: TRBJ2-1
CDR3: CATSDFSGGAYNEQFF
DNA: TGTGCCACCAGTGATTTCAGCGGGGGGGCTTACAATGAGCAGTTCTTC

V: TRBV2
size: NA
D: TRBD1
J: TRBJ2-7
CDR3: CASSSQGDEQYF
DNA: TGTGCCAGCAGTTCCCAGGGGGACGAGCAGTACTTC

V: TRBV6-1
size: once
D: NA
J: TRBJ1-1
CDR3: CASSEARGQEAFF
DNA: TGTGCCAGCAGTGAAGCTCGCGGGCAAGAAGCTTTCTTT

V: TRBV5-1
size: NA
D: NA
J: TRBJ2-7
CDR3: CASSLSMGGPKYF
DNA: TGCGCCAGCAGCTTGAGTATGGGGGGGCCAAAGTACTTC

V: TRBV11-2
size: NA
D: TRBD2
J: TRBJ2-3
CDR3: CASNQKGILSGRLTDTQYF
DNA: TGTGCCAGCAACCAAAAGGGGATATTAAGCGGGAGGTTGACAGATACGCAGTATTTT

V: TRBV9
size: NA
D: NA
J: TRBJ1-3
CDR3: CASSVSGAPGNTIYF
DNA: TGTGCCAGCAGCGTCTCAGGGGCGCCTGGAAACACCATATATTTT

V: TRBV9
size: NA
D: TRBD2
J: TRBJ2-7
CDR3: CASSVGGEREAYEQYF
DNA: TGTGCCAGCAGCGTGGGGGGTGAGCGGGAGGCCTACGAGCAGTACTTC

V: TRBV7-2
size: NA
D: TRBD1
J: TRBJ2-7
CDR3: CASSLRGQGLYEQYF
DNA: TGTGCCAGCAGCTTAAGGGGACAGGGTTTGTACGAGCAGTACTTC

V: TRBV5-1
size: NA
D: TRBD1
J: TRBJ1-4
CDR3: CASSLYGTDRRNEKLFF
DNA: TGCGCCAGCAGCTTGTACGGGACGGACAGGAGAAATGAAAAACTGTTTTTT

V: TRBV11-2
size: NA
D: TRBD2
J: TRBJ2-5
CDR3: CASSSRGWEGRETQYF
DNA: TGTGCCAGCAGCTCCCGGGGGTGGGAGGGCCGAGAGACCCAGTACTTC

V: TRBV5-4
size: NA
D: TRBD2
J: TRBJ2-1
CDR3: CASSLQRGGKIDEQFF
DNA: TGTGCCAGCAGCTTGCAGCGGGGGGGCAAGATCGATGAGCAGTTCTTC

V: TRBV24-1
size: NA
D: TRBD1
J: TRBJ2-5
CDR3: CATSERARTGLETQYF
DNA: TGTGCCACCAGTGAACGGGCTAGGACAGGGCTGGAGACCCAGTACTTC

V: TRBV24-1
size: NA
D: NA
J: TRBJ2-1
CDR3: CATSAGYNEQFF
DNA: TGTGCCACCAGTGCAGGTTACAATGAGCAGTTCTTC

V: TRBV25-1
size: NA
D: TRBD1
J: TRBJ2-3
CDR3: CASSPATGGVADTQYF
DNA: TGTGCCAGCAGTCCCGCGACAGGGGGCGTCGCAGATACGCAGTATTTT

V: TRBV18
size: NA
D: NA
J: TRBJ2-2
CDR3: CASSPFRNSPDTGELFF
DNA: TGTGCCAGCTCACCATTTAGAAACAGCCCGGACACCGGGGAGCTGTTTTTT

V: TRBV4-2
size: NA
D: TRBD1
J: TRBJ2-3
CDR3: CASSQDLGQGGDTQYF
DNA: TGTGCCAGCAGCCAAGACCTAGGACAGGGGGGGGATACGCAGTATTTT

V: TRBV6-1
size: NA
D: NA
J: TRBJ1-4
CDR3: CASSESLGLTNEKLFF
DNA: TGTGCCAGCAGTGAAAGTCTCGGACTCACTAATGAAAAACTGTTTTTT

V: TRBV19
size: NA
D: NA
J: TRBJ2-3
CDR3: CASSPRLEVTDTQYF
DNA: TGTGCCAGTAGTCCCCGCTTGGAGGTCACAGATACGCAGTATTTT

V: TRBV11-3
size: NA
D: NA
J: TRBJ2-2
CDR3: CASSRDRNTGELFF
DNA: TGTGCCAGCAGCCGCGATCGGAACACCGGGGAGCTGTTTTTT

V: TRBV5-1
size: NA
D: NA
J: TRBJ1-1
CDR3: CASSLYRDIKAVGTTEAFF
DNA: TGCGCCAGCAGCTTGTACCGGGACATAAAGGCCGTCGGGACCACTGAAGCTTTCTTT

V: TRBV30
size: NA
D: NA
J: TRBJ1-3
CDR3: CAWGEGFSGNTIYF
DNA: TGTGCCTGGGGAGAGGGGTTCTCTGGAAACACCATATATTTT

V: TRBV9
size: NA
D: TRBD2
J: TRBJ2-3
CDR3: CASSVGYSGSLGADTQYF
DNA: TGTGCCAGCAGCGTAGGTTATAGCGGGTCTCTCGGCGCAGATACGCAGTATTTT

V: TRBV5-1
size: few
D: TRBD1
J: TRBJ2-7
CDR3: CASSLKGTDLSEQYF
DNA: TGCGCCAGCAGCTTGAAAGGGACAGACTTGAGCGAGCAGTACTTC

V: TRBV24-1
size: NA
D: NA
J: TRBJ1-5
CDR3: CATSDLRRNQPQHF
DNA: TGTGCCACCAGTGATTTAAGGAGAAATCAGCCCCAGCATTTT

V: TRBV18
size: NA
D: NA
J: TRBJ1-1
CDR3: CASSPLGAVDTEAFF
DNA: TGTGCCAGCTCACCACTAGGGGCGGTTGACACTGAAGCTTTCTTT

V: TRBV5-4
size: NA
D: NA
J: TRBJ2-3
CDR3: CASSSRDSTDTQYF
DNA: TGTGCCAGCAGCTCCCGGGACTCCACAGATACGCAGTATTTT

V: TRBV13
size: NA
D: TRBD2
J: TRBJ2-2
CDR3: CASSPTSGGAFTGELFF
DNA: TGTGCCAGCAGCCCGACTAGCGGGGGGGCTTTCACCGGGGAGCTGTTTTTT

V: TRBV28
size: NA
D: NA
J: TRBJ2-7
CDR3: CASSLKSSYEQYF
DNA: TGTGCCAGCAGCCTTAAGAGCTCCTACGAGCAGTACTTC

V: TRBV5-6
size: NA
D: NA
J: TRBJ1-1
CDR3: CASTPLGPGGLNTEAFF
DNA: TGTGCCAGCACGCCCCTTGGTCCGGGGGGATTGAACACTGAAGCTTTCTTT

V: TRBV5-1
size: NA
D: TRBD1
J: TRBJ1-3
CDR3: CASSSTGGIYSGNTIYF
DNA: TGCGCCAGCAGCTCGACAGGGGGAATATACTCTGGAAACACCATATATTTT

V: TRBV12-3/TRBV12-4
size: NA
D: NA
J: TRBJ2-3
CDR3: CASSQTGLYTQYF
DNA: TGTGCCAGCAGTCAAACAGGACTATATACGCAGTATTTT

V: TRBV5-1
size: NA
D: TRBD1
J: TRBJ2-2
CDR3: CASSRRTGGNFLTTGELFF
DNA: TGCGCCAGCAGCCGACGAACAGGGGGCAATTTTCTTACCACCGGGGAGCTGTTTTTT

V: TRBV25-1
size: NA
D: NA
J: TRBJ2-2
CDR3: CASSSTSGELFF
DNA: TGTGCCAGTTCCAGTACTAGCGGGGAGCTGTTTTTT

V: TRBV29-1
size: NA
D: NA
J: TRBJ1-1
CDR3: CSVDRGLGTEAFF
DNA: TGCAGCGTTGACCGGGGTCTGGGCACTGAAGCTTTCTTT

V: TRBV5-1
size: NA
D: TRBD2
J: TRBJ2-5
CDR3: CASSRVGTSVYQETQYF
DNA: TGCGCCAGCAGCAGGGTGGGGACTAGCGTGTACCAAGAGACCCAGTACTTC

V: TRBV5-6
size: NA
D: TRBD1
J: TRBJ2-7
CDR3: CASSFLGQGSYEQYF
DNA: TGTGCCAGCAGCTTCTTAGGACAGGGATCCTACGAGCAGTACTTC

V: TRBV3-1/TRBV3-2
size: NA
D: TRBD1
J: TRBJ2-7
CDR3: CASSQGQRYEQYF
DNA: TGTGCCAGCAGCCAGGGACAGCGCTACGAGCAGTACTTC

V: TRBV28
size: NA
D: TRBD2
J: TRBJ2-3
CDR3: CASSFTRTSGTGPTDTQYF
DNA: TGTGCCAGCAGTTTCACCAGGACTAGCGGAACGGGGCCCACAGATACGCAGTATTTT